The present entry profiles one TCR beta chain with its context. Its specificity is not known. The germline V gene encodes CDR1 MNHEY and CDR2 SMNVEV (reference sequence). The CDR3 is made up of 16 amino acids. The germline V and J ends were trimmed by 3 bases and 1 base, with 10 bases remaining between them. The sample comes from a study of cytomegalovirus exposure and HLA in healthy donors. Findings and limits, study-wide: Most CMV-associated TCR beta chains were later found to appear HLA-restricted. Follow-up analysis seemed to connect common viral pathogens with several of the most significant clusters identified. Further analysis, carried out later, found HLA-associated TCR beta chains more clonally expanded than equally common other chains.

Primers for the PCR totalled 60 Vbeta and 13 Jbeta. Data came from immunoSEQ multiplex PCR; TCRdb stores just in-frame clones and leaves some out. The sample shows roughly 110,000 clones, around three quarters of them seen only once. V is TRBV27 and J is TRBJ2-6; no firm D call. Sequencing input: PBMCs. The clonotype originates from a female donor in good health and CMV-seronegative. The CDR3 nucleotides read TGTGCCAGCAGTTTGGTGAGCGTTTCTGGGGCCAACGTCCTGACTTTC. This sequence encodes CASSLVSVSGANVLTF.